The 14 T cell receptor beta chains given below trace back to one sample, sequenced in a study of CD8+CD57+ T cells in acquired aplastic anemia. Both TCR beta VDJ combination and CDR3 sequence profiling were carried out. Genomic DNA was the template for this profiling. A single record per CDR3 protein comes from TCRdb applying MiXCR to the reads. The sample has 250,000 to 300,000 distinct CDR3 sequences; 56% are singletons. Input material: sorted CD4+, CD8+, or CD8+CD57+ T cells (not recorded which) from PBMCs. The origin of the receptors is a human donor with severe aplastic anemia or a healthy control (not recorded which).

The J gene is TRBJ2-1, the V gene TRBV7-9; tentative D call: TRBD2 (5 bases). Germline assignment: CDR1 SEHNR and CDR2 FQNEAQ (reference sequence). V lost 6 bases, J lost 12 bases, and 24 bases lay in between. The CDR3 is 15 residues long. DNA for the CDR3: TGTGCCAGCAGTTTCGGGAACACTCGCACAGATACGCAGTTCTTC. Its protein product is CASSFGNTRTDTQFF.

The table lists this clonotype with a few counts. This sequence joins TRBV9 and TRBJ1-2; 7 bases are shared with TRBD1. Germline V lookup: CDR1 SGDLS, CDR2 YYNGEE. V lost 6 bases to trimming and J lost 4 bases; unmatched junction nucleotides: 3. The CDR3 has 12 amino acids. DNA for the CDR3: TGTGCCAGCAAGACAGGGATCTATGGCTACACCTTC. Translating it yields CASKTGIYGYTF. Looking up the rest from reference TRBV9 and TRBJ1-2 gives the full variable domain: DSGVTQTPKHLITATGQRVTLRCSPRSGDLSVYWYQQSLDQGLQFLIQYYNGEERAKGNILERFSAQQFPDLHSELNLSSLELGDSALYFCASKTGIYGYTFGSGTRLTVV.

Worth noting for this clonotype: Because the CDR3 is missing its conserved closing phenylalanine or tryptophan, this is likely a read error. The chain joins TRBV19 to TRBJ1-1, with D possibly TRBD1 on 6 matching bases. The CDR3 has 13 amino acids. Germline lookup yields CDR1 LNHDA and CDR2 SQIVND (reference sequence). The V end lost 6 bases, the J end lost 9 bases, and 17 bases lay between the germline ends. The CDR3 DNA follows: TGTGCCAGTAGCTTACAGGGTCCGGCTAAAGCTTTCCTT. It is translated as CASSLQGPAKAFL.

This chain links TRBV5-1 with TRBJ1-1; 7 bases map to TRBD1. Trimming took 2 bases from V and 1 from J; bases not matched to a gene: 8. This CDR3 is built from 16 residues. Germline lookup yields CDR1 SGHRS and CDR2 YFSETQ. The CDR3 region has the DNA TGCGCCAGCAGCTTTGGATGGGACAGAAAGAACACTGAAGCTTTCTTT. Translation gives CASSFGWDRKNTEAFF.

This chain connects TRBV7-2 to TRBJ2-7, with TRBD1 identical over 12 bases. The CDR3 totals 15 residues. V dropped 6 bases and J dropped 7; count of bases not matched to a gene: 10. The germline V gene has CDR1 SGHTA and CDR2 FQGNSA. DNA of the CDR3: TGTGCCAGCAGAGCCGGGACAGGGGGCTCGGGTGAGCAGTACTTC. It encodes CASRAGTGGSGEQYF.

The V call is TRBV7-2, the J call TRBJ2-5, with 11 bases matching TRBD2. V trimming: 7 bases; J trimming: 2 bases; junction bases outside the gene matches: 12. The CDR3 contains 17 residues. The germline V gene encodes CDR1 SGHTA and CDR2 FQGNSA. Here the CDR3 reads CASNPGLAGLLQETQYF. The CDR3 nucleotides are TGTGCCAGCAACCCCGGACTAGCGGGTCTCTTACAAGAGACCCAGTACTTC.

This chain connects TRBV12-3 or TRBV12-4 to TRBJ2-5; D gene ambiguous. The CDR3 sequence is 14 residues long. The V and J ends lost 1 base and 4 bases respectively, with 10 bases between them. The CDR3, as DNA: TGTGCCAGCAGTTTAGTAGGGTGGGTAGAGACCCAGTACTTC. This codes for CASSLVGWVETQYF.

On this clonotype: A much larger clone sits a single nucleotide away, making a read error possible. CDR3 residues: CASSYPQGDCTDTPYF. For the CDR3, the DNA is TGTGCCAGCAGTTACCCTCAGGGGGATTGCACAGATACGCCGTATTTT. V usage is TRBV6-5 and J usage is TRBJ2-3, with 7 bases aligning to TRBD1. Germline assignment: CDR1 MNHEY and CDR2 SVGAGI. This CDR3 comprises 16 residues.

The chain combines TRBV4-3 with TRBJ2-7; D is undetermined. V was shortened by 4 bases and J by 3 bases, with 13 bases between the two germline ends. Germline-derived CDR1 and CDR2 are LGHNA and YSLEER. This CDR3 has 14 residues. The CDR3: CASSPDPSSYEQYF. The CDR3 nucleotides are TGCGCCAGCAGCCCGGACCCATCAAGCTACGAGCAGTACTTC.

CDR3 protein: CASSLSPRWSNTEAFF. CDR3 coding DNA: TGTGCCAGCAGCTTGTCCCCAAGGTGGTCGAACACTGAAGCTTTCTTT. This chain links TRBV5-5 with TRBJ1-1; D unclear. CDR1 is SGHKS, CDR2 YYEKEE, per germline (reference sequence). This CDR3 spans 16 amino acids. Trimming pared 1 base from V and 1 base from J, leaving 14 bases between.

This clonotype has at least ten counts. The chain joins TRBV7-8 to TRBJ2-7; the match to TRBD1 covers 9 bases. The CDR3 is 14 amino acids. V lost 4 bases to trimming and J lost 3 bases; unmatched junction nucleotides: 4. The germline gives CDR1 SGHVS, CDR2 FQNEAQ. CDR3 nucleotide sequence: TGTGCCAGCAGCTACCGACAGGGGGACTACGAGCAGTACTTC. Its protein is CASSYRQGDYEQYF.

A note on this clonotype: At one boundary the junction diverges from the germline segment, which might be a read error. This sequence joins TRBV7-3 and TRBJ2-3; TRBD2 matches 10 bases. Germline V gene lookup returns CDR1 SGHTA and CDR2 FQGTGA. The CDR3 is made up of 16 amino acids. The CDR3 is CAGSLTGLAGTDTQYF. CDR3 DNA sequence: TGTGCCGGCAGCTTAACCGGACTAGCGGGCACAGATACGCAGTATTTT.

The CDR3 region is CASSLTGTSGETQYF. CDR3 bases: TGTGCCAGCAGCTTGACCGGGACTAGCGGGGAGACCCAGTACTTC. The chain is built from TRBV5-4 and TRBJ2-5; 12 positions match TRBD2. V was clipped by 1 base and J by 5 bases; unmatched bases: 3. This CDR3 spans 15 amino acids. Germline CDR1 SGHNT, CDR2 YYREEE (reference sequence).

The chain employs TRBV10-3 and TRBJ2-3; 8 nucleotides line up with TRBD2. This CDR3 has 15 amino acids. J was trimmed by 3 bases and V by 2 bases; bases with no gene match: 4. Germline V gene lookup returns CDR1 ENHRY and CDR2 SYGVKD. CDR3 DNA: TGTGCCATCAGTGAGGCGGGGGGCGGTACAGATACGCAGTATTTT. Its translation is CAISEAGGGTDTQYF.